This T cell receptor beta chain derives from a study of T cell repertoires in cytomegalovirus infection. Turning to the study itself: Researchers turned to recently identified HLA-C-restricted CMV epitopes as well as well-studied HLA-B-restricted ones. Both CMV infection and a matching HLA type were indicated by public TCR beta signatures.

With 5 bases clipped from V and 0 bases from J, the junction kept 25 bases outside the gene matches. CDR1 and CDR2 from the germline V gene are LNHDA and SQIVND (reference sequence). The CDR3 sequence is 23 residues long. Points on this clonotype: Its target is not known.

Overall study findings and caveats: In two of eight donors, the top clonotype was HLA-C-restricted CMV-specific. Carriers of CMV and the relevant HLA type were discriminated by public TCR beta frequency.

Each CDR3 protein gets one entry after TCRdb re-called the reads with MiXCR. The sample has about 500,000 distinct CDR3 sequences, about 33% seen once; the top ten hold under 20%. This sequence was found in a human donor in good health (CMV status not recorded). Some clones in this sample may be carry-over from other donors' samples. The chain carries TRBV19 and TRBJ2-2, with 9 bases identical to TRBD2. The sample in question was cultured PBMCs, obtained from culture after CMV antigen stimulation. For the CDR3, the DNA is TGTGCCAGTAGTGTCCGCGCCCCTGGGCTAGCGGGGTCCCTGTCCGCGAACACCGGGGAGCTGTTTTTT. Amino acids: CASSVRAPGLAGSLSANTGELFF.